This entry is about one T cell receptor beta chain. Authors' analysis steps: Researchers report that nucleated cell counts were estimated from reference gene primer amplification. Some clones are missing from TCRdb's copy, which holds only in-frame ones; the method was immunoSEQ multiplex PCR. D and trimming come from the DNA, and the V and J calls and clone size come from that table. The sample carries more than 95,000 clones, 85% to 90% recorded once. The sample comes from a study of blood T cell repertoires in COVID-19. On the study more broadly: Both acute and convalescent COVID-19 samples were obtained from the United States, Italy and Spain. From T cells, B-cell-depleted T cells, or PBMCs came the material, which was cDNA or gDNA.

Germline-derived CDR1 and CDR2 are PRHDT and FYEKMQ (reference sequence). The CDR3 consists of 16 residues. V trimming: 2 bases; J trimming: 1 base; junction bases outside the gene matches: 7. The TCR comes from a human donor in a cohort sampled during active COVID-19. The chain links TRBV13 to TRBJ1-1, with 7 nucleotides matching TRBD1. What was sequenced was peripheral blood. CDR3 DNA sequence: TGTGCCAGCAGCTTAAGGACAGGCCTAGGGAACACTGAAGCTTTCTTT. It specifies CASSLRTGLGNTEAFF.